The clone carrying this T cell receptor beta chain was counted a few times. Its antigen is still unknown. The entry originates in a study of human T cells and chemical hapten exposure. Time point reported: pre-sensitization, week 0. This sample's treatment: therapeutic diphenylcyclopropenone sensitization with weekly scalp DPC. Donors were 18 to 70-year-old alopecia patients suitable for DPC. Original processing notes: A per-sample median of roughly 96,000 TCRs was observed, with a range of about 23,224 to 750,000. In TCRdb, the RACE reads were re-called with MiXCR into one record per CDR3 protein. The V and J calls shown here were made by TCRdb, not taken from the authors' results. The table shows about 300,000 distinct CDR3 sequences, with around 5.5% occurring only once. Whole-study findings and limits: TCRs above 1 in 1000 frequency stayed constant with DPC sensitization. Controls formed significantly fewer large CDR3 similarity clusters than expanded TCRs did.

This sample comprised whole blood, obtained in connection with sensitization to the hapten diphenylcyclopropenone (DPC). The source is a woman aged 18-30 years with alopecia areata. Some clones in this sample may be carry-over from other donors' samples.

CDR3 DNA: TGTGCCAGCAACTATCCCGGACAGGGGAAATACGAGCAGTACTTC. Translating gives CASNYPGQGKYEQYF. V gene TRBV6-2 or TRBV6-3 combines with J gene TRBJ2-7; 9 positions match TRBD1. CDR3 length equals 15 residues. The germline CDR1 and CDR2 sequences are MNHEY and SVGEGT. Losses at the gene ends were 7 bases for V and 4 bases for J; bases not matched to a gene: 11.